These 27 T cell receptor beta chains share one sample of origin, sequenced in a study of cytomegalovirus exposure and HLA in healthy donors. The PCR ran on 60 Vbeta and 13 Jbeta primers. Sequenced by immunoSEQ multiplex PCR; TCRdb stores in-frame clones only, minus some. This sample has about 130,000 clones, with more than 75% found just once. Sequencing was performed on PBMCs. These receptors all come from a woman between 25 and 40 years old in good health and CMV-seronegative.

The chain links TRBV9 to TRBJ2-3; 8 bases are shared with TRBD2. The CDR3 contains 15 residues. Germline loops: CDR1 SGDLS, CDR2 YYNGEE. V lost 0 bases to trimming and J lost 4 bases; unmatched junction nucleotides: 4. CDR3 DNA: TGTGCCAGCAGCGTAGGCTCCGGGAGGGCAGATACGCAGTATTTT. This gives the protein CASSVGSGRADTQYF.

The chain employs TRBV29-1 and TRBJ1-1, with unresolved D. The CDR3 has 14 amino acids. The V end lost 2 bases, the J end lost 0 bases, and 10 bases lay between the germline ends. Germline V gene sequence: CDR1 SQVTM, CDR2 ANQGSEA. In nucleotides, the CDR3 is TGCAGCGTTGAATATGCGCACCTGAACACTGAAGCTTTCTTT. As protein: CSVEYAHLNTEAFF.

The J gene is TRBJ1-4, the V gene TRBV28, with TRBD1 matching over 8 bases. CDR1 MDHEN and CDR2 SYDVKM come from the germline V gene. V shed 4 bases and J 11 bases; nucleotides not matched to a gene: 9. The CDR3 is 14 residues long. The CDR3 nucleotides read TGTGCCAGCAGTTCACACTCAGGGGGCGGGAAACTGTTTTTT. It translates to CASSSHSGGGKLFF. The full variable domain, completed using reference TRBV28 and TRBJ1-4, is DVKVTQSSRYLVKRTGEKVFLECVQDMDHENMFWYRQDPGLGLRLIYFSYDVKMKEKGDIPEGYSVSREKKERFSLILESASTNQTSMYLCASSSHSGGGKLFFGSGTQLSVL.

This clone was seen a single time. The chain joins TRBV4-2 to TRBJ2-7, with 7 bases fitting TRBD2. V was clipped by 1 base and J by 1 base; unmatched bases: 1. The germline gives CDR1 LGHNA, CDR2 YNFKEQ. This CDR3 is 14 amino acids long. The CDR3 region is CASSQAGLSYEQYF. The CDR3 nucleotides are TGTGCCAGCAGCCAAGCGGGACTATCCTACGAGCAGTACTTC.

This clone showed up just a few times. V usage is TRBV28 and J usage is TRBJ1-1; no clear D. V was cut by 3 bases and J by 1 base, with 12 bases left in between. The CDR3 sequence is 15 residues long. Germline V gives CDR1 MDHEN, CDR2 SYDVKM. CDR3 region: CASSFMADWNTEAFF. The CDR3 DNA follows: TGTGCCAGCAGTTTTATGGCAGATTGGAACACTGAAGCTTTCTTT.

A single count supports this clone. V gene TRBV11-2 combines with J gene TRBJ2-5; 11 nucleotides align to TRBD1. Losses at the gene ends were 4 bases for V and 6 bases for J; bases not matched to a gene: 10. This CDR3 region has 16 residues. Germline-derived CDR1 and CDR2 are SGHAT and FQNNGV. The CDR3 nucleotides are TGTGCCAGCAGCTCCATTGGACAGGGGGCGCGTAAGACCCAGTACTTC. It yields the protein CASSSIGQGARKTQYF.

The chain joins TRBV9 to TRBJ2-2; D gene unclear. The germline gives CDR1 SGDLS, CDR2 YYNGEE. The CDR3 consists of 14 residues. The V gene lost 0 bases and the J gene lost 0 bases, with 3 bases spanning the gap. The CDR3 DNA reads TGTGCCAGCAGCGTAGCTGCGAACACCGGGGAGCTGTTTTTT. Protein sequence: CASSVAANTGELFF. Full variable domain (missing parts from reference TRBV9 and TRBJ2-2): DSGVTQTPKHLITATGQRVTLRCSPRSGDLSVYWYQQSLDQGLQFLIQYYNGEERAKGNILERFSAQQFPDLHSELNLSSLELGDSALYFCASSVAANTGELFFGEGSRLTVL.

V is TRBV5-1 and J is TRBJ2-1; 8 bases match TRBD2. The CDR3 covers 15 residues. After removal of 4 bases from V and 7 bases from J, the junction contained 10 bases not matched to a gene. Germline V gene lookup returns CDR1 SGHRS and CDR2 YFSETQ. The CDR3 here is CASSTGTSLLNEQFF. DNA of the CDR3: TGCGCCAGCAGCACCGGGACTAGTCTCTTGAATGAGCAGTTCTTC.

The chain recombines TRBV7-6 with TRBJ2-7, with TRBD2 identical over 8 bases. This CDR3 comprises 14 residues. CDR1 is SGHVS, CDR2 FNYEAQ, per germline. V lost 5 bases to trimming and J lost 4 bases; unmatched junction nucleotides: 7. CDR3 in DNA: TGTGCCAGCAGCCCCGGGACTAGATTTTACGAGCAGTACTTC. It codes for CASSPGTRFYEQYF.

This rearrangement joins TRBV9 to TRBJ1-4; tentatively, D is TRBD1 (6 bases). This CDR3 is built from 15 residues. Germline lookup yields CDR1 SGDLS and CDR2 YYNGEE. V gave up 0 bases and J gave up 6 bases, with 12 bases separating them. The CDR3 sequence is CASSVAGGPDEKLFF. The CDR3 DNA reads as TGTGCCAGCAGCGTAGCGGGGGGGCCTGATGAAAAACTGTTTTTT.

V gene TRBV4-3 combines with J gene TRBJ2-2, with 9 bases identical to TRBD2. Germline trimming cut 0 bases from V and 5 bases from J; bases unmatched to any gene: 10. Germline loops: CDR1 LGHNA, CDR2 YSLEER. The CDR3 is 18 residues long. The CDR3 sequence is CASSQDFAGGSTTGELFF. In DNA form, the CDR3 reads TGCGCCAGCAGCCAAGATTTCGCGGGAGGGTCAACAACCGGGGAGCTGTTTTTT.

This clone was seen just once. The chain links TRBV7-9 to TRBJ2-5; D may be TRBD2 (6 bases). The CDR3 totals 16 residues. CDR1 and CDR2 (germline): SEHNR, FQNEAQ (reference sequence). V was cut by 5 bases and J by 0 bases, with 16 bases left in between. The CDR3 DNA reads TGTGCCAGCAGCCACACGAGGGGCGGGGACCAAGAGACCCAGTACTTC. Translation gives CASSHTRGGDQETQYF.

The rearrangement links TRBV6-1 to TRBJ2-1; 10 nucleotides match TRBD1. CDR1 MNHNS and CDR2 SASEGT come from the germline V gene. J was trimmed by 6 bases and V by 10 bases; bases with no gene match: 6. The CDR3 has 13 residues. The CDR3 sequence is CATGTGVGNEQFF. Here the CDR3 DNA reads TGTGCCACCGGGACAGGGGTGGGCAATGAGCAGTTCTTC.

The CDR3, as DNA: TGCGCCAGCAGCCGACACCCCGGGACAGGGTCCTACGAGCAGTACTTC. Its translation is CASSRHPGTGSYEQYF. The chain combines TRBV4-1 with TRBJ2-5; TRBD1 matches at 9 bases. The DNA end is a closer match to TRBJ2-7, so the J assignment may be wrong. Germline loops: CDR1 MGHRA, CDR2 YSYEKL. This CDR3 spans 16 amino acids.

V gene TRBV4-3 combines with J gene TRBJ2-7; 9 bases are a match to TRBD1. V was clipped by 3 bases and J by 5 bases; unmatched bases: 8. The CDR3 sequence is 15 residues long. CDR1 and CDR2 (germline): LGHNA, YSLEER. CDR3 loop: CASSHLGDRVDEQYF. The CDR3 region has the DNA TGCGCCAGCAGCCATCTTGGGGACAGGGTGGACGAGCAGTACTTC.

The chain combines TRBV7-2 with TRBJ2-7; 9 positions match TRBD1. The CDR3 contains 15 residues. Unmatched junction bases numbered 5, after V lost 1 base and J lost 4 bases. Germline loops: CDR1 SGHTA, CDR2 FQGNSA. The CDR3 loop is CASSLERGTGYEQYF. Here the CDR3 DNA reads TGTGCCAGCAGCTTAGAACGGGGGACAGGGTACGAGCAGTACTTC.

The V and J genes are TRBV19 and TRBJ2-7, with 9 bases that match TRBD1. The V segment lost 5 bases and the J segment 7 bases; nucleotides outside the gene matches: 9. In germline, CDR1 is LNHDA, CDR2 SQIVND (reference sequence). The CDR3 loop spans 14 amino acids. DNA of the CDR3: TGTGCCAGTAGTCGCACCGGGACAGGGTATGAGCAGTACTTC. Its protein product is CASSRTGTGYEQYF.

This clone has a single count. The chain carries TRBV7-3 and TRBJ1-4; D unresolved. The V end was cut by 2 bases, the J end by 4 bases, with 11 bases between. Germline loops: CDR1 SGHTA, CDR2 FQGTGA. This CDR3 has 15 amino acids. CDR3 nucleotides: TGTGCCAGCAGCTTATCTAACAGCCGTAATGAAAAACTGTTTTTT. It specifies CASSLSNSRNEKLFF.

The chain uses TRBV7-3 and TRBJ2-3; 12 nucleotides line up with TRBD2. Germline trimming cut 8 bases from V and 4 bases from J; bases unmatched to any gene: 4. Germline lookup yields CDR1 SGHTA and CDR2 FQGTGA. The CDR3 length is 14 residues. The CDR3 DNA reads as TGTGCCAGCCGCTCTAGCGGGAGGGCAGATACGCAGTATTTT. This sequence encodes CASRSSGRADTQYF.

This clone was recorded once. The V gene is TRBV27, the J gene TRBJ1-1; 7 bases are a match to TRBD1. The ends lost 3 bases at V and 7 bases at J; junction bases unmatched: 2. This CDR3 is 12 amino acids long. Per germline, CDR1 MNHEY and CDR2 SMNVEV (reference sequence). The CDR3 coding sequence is TGTGCCAGCAGTTTGACAGGGAATGAAGCTTTCTTT. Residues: CASSLTGNEAFF.

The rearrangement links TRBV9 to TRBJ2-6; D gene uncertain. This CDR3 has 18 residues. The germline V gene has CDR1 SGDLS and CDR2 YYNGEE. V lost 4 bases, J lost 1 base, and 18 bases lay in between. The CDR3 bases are TGTGCCAGCAGCCACCCGTTAACCACGGTATCTGGGGCCAACGTCCTGACTTTC. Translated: CASSHPLTTVSGANVLTF. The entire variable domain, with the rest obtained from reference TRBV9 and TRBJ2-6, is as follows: DSGVTQTPKHLITATGQRVTLRCSPRSGDLSVYWYQQSLDQGLQFLIQYYNGEERAKGNILERFSAQQFPDLHSELNLSSLELGDSALYFCASSHPLTTVSGANVLTFGAGSRLTVL.

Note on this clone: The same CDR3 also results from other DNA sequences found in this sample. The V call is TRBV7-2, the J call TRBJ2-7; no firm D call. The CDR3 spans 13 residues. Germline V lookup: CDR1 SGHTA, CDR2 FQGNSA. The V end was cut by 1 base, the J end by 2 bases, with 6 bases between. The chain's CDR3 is CASSLDPTYEQYF. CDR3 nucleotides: TGTGCCAGCAGCTTAGACCCTACCTACGAGCAGTACTTC.

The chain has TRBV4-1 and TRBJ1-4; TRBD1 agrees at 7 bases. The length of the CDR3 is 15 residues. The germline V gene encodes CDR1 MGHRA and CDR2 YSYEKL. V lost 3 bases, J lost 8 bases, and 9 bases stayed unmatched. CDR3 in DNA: TGCGCCAGCAGCCACGTAACAGGGGCAGGGGAAAAACTGTTTTTT. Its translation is CASSHVTGAGEKLFF.

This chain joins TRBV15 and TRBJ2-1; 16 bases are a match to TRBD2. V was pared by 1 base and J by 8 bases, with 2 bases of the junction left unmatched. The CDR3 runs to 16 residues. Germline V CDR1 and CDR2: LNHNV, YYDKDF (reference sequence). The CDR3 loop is CATSRGGLAGGDEQFF. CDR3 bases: TGTGCCACCAGCAGAGGGGGACTAGCGGGAGGGGATGAGCAGTTCTTC.

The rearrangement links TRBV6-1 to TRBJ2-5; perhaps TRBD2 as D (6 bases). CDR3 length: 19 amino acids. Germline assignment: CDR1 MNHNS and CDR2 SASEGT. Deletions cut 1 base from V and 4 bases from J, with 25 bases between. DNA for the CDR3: TGTGCCAGCAGTGAAGGTCGGAGGGTTACGGGAGTCTTCGTAGAGACCCAGTACTTC. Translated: CASSEGRRVTGVFVETQYF.

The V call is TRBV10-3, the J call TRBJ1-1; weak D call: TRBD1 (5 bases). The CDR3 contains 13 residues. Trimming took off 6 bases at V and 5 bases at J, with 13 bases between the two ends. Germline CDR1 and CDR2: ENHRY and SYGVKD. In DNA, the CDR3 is TGTGCCATCAGGGGCGGGGGGGAAACTGAAGCTTTCTTT. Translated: CAIRGGGETEAFF.

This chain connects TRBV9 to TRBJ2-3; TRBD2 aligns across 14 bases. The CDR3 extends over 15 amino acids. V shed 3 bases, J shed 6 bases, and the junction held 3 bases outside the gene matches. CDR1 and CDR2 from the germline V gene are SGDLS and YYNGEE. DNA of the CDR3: TGTGCCAGCAGCGAGACTAGCGGGGGGGCTGATACGCAGTATTTT. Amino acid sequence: CASSETSGGADTQYF.